This TCR beta chain was retrieved from a study of persistence of HIV-infected CD4 T cells. Study background: Median time on suppressive ART was more than seven years. General study points: Proviral oligoclonality tracked with TCR oligoclonality within the same sorted cells. The rare CMV-responding cells with HIV-1 proviruses were not separately TCR-sequenced.

For this clone: The antigen is unknown.

An overlapping HIV-1 Gag peptide pool stimulated these cells at 0.75 to 1 ug/peptide/mL. Sorting of responding CD4+ T cells relied on upregulated CD40 ligand together with CD69. Undetectable plasma HIV-1 RNA below 50 copies/mL lasted at least 4 years. Sequencing used immunoSEQ version 4 in survey mode. Sequenced by immunoSEQ multiplex PCR; TCRdb stores in-frame clones only, minus some. The sample lists roughly 8,500 clones; more than 70% were seen once. V lost 3 bases to trimming and J lost 5 bases, with 19 bases between them. Germline CDR1 LNHDA, CDR2 SQIVND (reference sequence). This CDR3 comprises 16 residues.

This chain uses TRBV19 with TRBJ1-2; D possibly corresponds to TRBD1 (5 bases). The sequencing used CD4+ T cells sorted from PBMCs after roughly 18-hour stimulation, collected from a patient who received antiretroviral therapy. The receptor's source is an adult woman with HIV who was CMV-seropositive. CDR3 region: CASSILLGRELYGYTF. CDR3 in DNA: TGTGCCAGTAGTATCCTTCTTGGCAGGGAGCTGTATGGCTACACCTTC.